The clone carrying this T cell receptor beta chain was observed many times. TCRdb reprocessed the PCR reads via MiXCR. The data hold 20,000 to 25,000 clones, with roughly 22% observed a single time. The data originate from a study of metastatic and nonmetastatic thyroid tumors. Treatment of any kind had been given to no patient before thyroid surgery. In germline, CDR1 is SEHNR, CDR2 FQNEAQ (reference sequence). The CDR3 is made up of 14 amino acids. Deletions cut 4 bases from V and 8 bases from J, with 15 bases between. This receptor was obtained from a female donor with papillary thyroid cancer or a benign thyroid nodule (not recorded which). Some clones in this sample may be carry-over from other donors' samples. The V and J genes are TRBV7-9 and TRBJ2-4, with D possibly matching TRBD1 (5 bases). The source material was adjacent normal tissue. CDR3 nucleotide sequence: TGTGCCAGCAGCTCTCAGGGTCCGAAGGACATTCAGTACTTC. Translating gives CASSSQGPKDIQYF.